A selection of T cell receptor beta chains follows, all from one sample in a study of blood T cell repertoires in COVID-19. Sequencing used immunoSEQ multiplex PCR; TCRdb keeps in-frame clones, though not all of them. The sample carries roughly 170,000 clones, approximately 87% recorded once. The specimen sequenced was peripheral blood. These receptors were collected from a man aged 65 to 79 with active or convalescent COVID-19. Both conserved end residues are part of each CDR3. The order of the fields is clone size, J gene, V gene, D gene, CDR3 protein, CDR3 DNA. The D gene is left open where the match is weak. Clone size is not always given. Where it is, it says once, few, many or a class for expanded clones.

once TRBJ2-1 TRBV30 TRBD2 CAWSSGSSYNEQFF TGTGCCTGGTCTAGCGGGAGCTCCTACAATGAGCAGTTCTTC
- TRBJ2-5 TRBV6-2/TRBV6-3 TRBD1 CASSYGTARGETQYF TGTGCCAGCAGTTATGGGACAGCGAGGGGAGAGACCCAGTACTTC
- TRBJ2-1 TRBV14 - CASSQGAQNEQFF TGTGCCAGCAGCCAGGGGGCGCAGAATGAGCAGTTCTTC
- TRBJ2-3 TRBV7-3 - CASSLTATDTQYF TGTGCCAGCAGCTTAACGGCCACAGATACGCAGTATTTT
- TRBJ2-4 TRBV6-5 TRBD1 CAGAGQGQNIQYF TGTGCCGGAGCCGGACAGGGCCAAAACATTCAGTACTTC
- TRBJ2-1 TRBV19 - CASSIHRTVYNEQFF TGTGCCAGTAGTATTCATAGGACAGTGTACAATGAGCAGTTCTTC
- TRBJ2-3 TRBV7-9 TRBD2 CASSAGVSTDTQYF TGTGCCAGCAGCGCGGGGGTGAGCACAGATACGCAGTATTTT
- TRBJ1-5 TRBV6-5 - CASSPRRGNQPQHF TGTGCCAGCAGTCCAAGGAGGGGCAATCAGCCCCAGCATTTT
- TRBJ1-2 TRBV7-2 - CASSPLGLAGYTF TGTGCCAGCAGCCCCCTGGGACTAGCGGGCTACACCTTC
- TRBJ1-2 TRBV18 TRBD1 CASSGGQGFSGRDGYTF TGTGCCAGCTCGGGGGGACAGGGGTTTTCTGGACGTGATGGCTACACCTTC
- TRBJ1-2 TRBV7-3 - CASSPKGVKGYTF TGTGCCAGCAGCCCCAAGGGGGTGAAGGGCTACACCTTC
- TRBJ1-1 TRBV6-1 TRBD1 CASSEAGTGKNTEAFF TGTGCCAGCAGTGAAGCTGGGACAGGAAAGAACACTGAAGCTTTCTTT
- TRBJ1-1 TRBV13 - CASSPTGDTEAFF TGTGCCAGCAGCCCTACAGGTGACACTGAAGCTTTCTTT
- TRBJ2-1 TRBV11-3 - CASSLGRGYNEQFF TGTGCCAGCAGCTTAGGGCGCGGGTACAATGAGCAGTTCTTC
once TRBJ2-3 TRBV7-9 - CASSFRADTQYF TGTGCCAGCAGCTTCAGGGCAGATACGCAGTATTTT
- TRBJ2-7 TRBV11-2 - CASSLVRGFEQYF TGTGCCAGCAGCTTAGTGAGAGGATTCGAGCAGTACTTC
- TRBJ2-5 TRBV27 - CASSPLTEETQYF TGTGCCAGCAGTCCCCTGACAGAAGAGACCCAGTACTTC
- TRBJ1-1 TRBV28 TRBD1 CASTAGNRGITEAFF TGTGCCAGCACCGCAGGGAACAGGGGTATAACTGAAGCTTTCTTT
once TRBJ1-2 TRBV5-6 - CASSLTRGDYGYTF TGTGCCAGCAGCTTGACAAGGGGCGACTATGGCTACACCTTC
- TRBJ1-4 TRBV3-1/TRBV3-2 - CASSDSRGATNEKLFF TGTGCCAGCAGCGACTCTCGCGGAGCAACTAATGAAAAACTGTTTTTT
- TRBJ2-3 TRBV27 TRBD2 CASSLTAGGVTDTQYF TGTGCCAGCAGTTTAACAGCGGGAGGGGTCACAGATACGCAGTATTTT
- TRBJ2-5 TRBV11-3 - CASSPGGPGRETQYF TGTGCCAGCAGCCCCGGGGGGCCAGGTCGCGAGACCCAGTACTTC
- TRBJ1-5 TRBV21-1 - CASSAPGQRNQPQHF TGTGCCAGCAGCGCCCCGGGACAGCGCAATCAGCCCCAGCATTTT
- TRBJ1-5 TRBV5-4 - CASSLDSGNQPQHF TGTGCCAGCAGCTTGGACAGTGGCAATCAGCCCCAGCATTTT
once TRBJ2-1 TRBV27 - CASRGARKGYNEQFF TGTGCCAGCAGAGGGGCTCGGAAGGGGTACAATGAGCAGTTCTTC
- TRBJ2-5 TRBV6-2/TRBV6-3 - CASSPSRGALETQYF TGTGCCAGCAGCCCCTCACGGGGGGCGCTTGAGACCCAGTACTTC
- TRBJ2-6 TRBV30 TRBD2 CAVASGGAVGANVLTF TGTGCCGTGGCTAGCGGGGGGGCCGTTGGGGCCAACGTCCTGACTTTC
few TRBJ2-1 TRBV5-1 TRBD2 CASSFGTSSYNEQFF TGCGCCAGCAGCTTCGGGACTAGCTCCTACAATGAGCAGTTCTTC
- TRBJ1-6 TRBV7-6 TRBD1 CASSLARGQGSSPLHF TGTGCCAGCAGCTTAGCGAGGGGACAGGGAAGTTCACCCCTCCACTTT
- TRBJ1-2 TRBV7-8 TRBD1 CASSLGRGRGLQFNYGYTF TGTGCCAGCAGCTTAGGCCGGGGCAGGGGGCTTCAATTCAACTATGGCTACACCTTC
- TRBJ1-4 TRBV7-2 - CASSLGGAGVGEKLFF TGTGCCAGCAGCTTAGGTGGGGCAGGGGTGGGTGAAAAACTGTTTTTT
once TRBJ2-1 TRBV7-6 TRBD2 CASSLTSGVYNEQFF TGTGCCAGCAGCCTGACTAGCGGAGTCTACAATGAGCAGTTCTTC
- TRBJ2-5 TRBV30 - CARSWGRETQYF TGTGCCCGCAGTTGGGGGCGCGAGACCCAGTACTTC
- TRBJ1-2 TRBV6-5 TRBD1 CASTISPTGVYGYTF TGTGCCAGCACTATCTCCCCCACAGGGGTTTATGGCTACACCTTC
once TRBJ2-7 TRBV15 TRBD1 CATSRSKGQGVSEQYF TGTGCCACCAGCAGATCTAAGGGACAGGGGGTCTCCGAGCAGTACTTC
- TRBJ2-5 TRBV11-2 TRBD2 CASSLGVFGTSGEETQYF TGTGCCAGCAGCTTAGGGGTCTTTGGGACTAGCGGGGAAGAGACCCAGTACTTC
- TRBJ1-6 TRBV27 - CASSLRQGVTYNSPLHF TGTGCCAGCAGTTTAAGGCAGGGTGTCACCTATAATTCACCCCTCCACTTT
- TRBJ2-3 TRBV11-3 TRBD2 CASSYGRGSGSTDTQYF TGTGCCAGCAGCTATGGGCGGGGTAGCGGGAGCACAGATACGCAGTATTTT
once TRBJ1-2 TRBV28 TRBD1 CASSPLDRMYGYTF TGTGCCAGCAGTCCACTGGACAGGATGTATGGCTACACCTTC
- TRBJ2-5 TRBV11-2 TRBD2 CASSFPPGLSGRAGETQYF TGTGCCAGCAGCTTTCCTCCTGGGCTGAGCGGGAGGGCCGGAGAGACCCAGTACTTC
once TRBJ2-1 TRBV5-1 - CASSLNYASYNEQFF TGCGCCAGCAGCTTGAACTACGCCTCCTACAATGAGCAGTTCTTC
once TRBJ2-1 TRBV4-3 - CASSQAGTHNEQFF TGCGCCAGCAGCCAAGCCGGGACTCACAATGAGCAGTTCTTC
- TRBJ2-7 TRBV12-3/TRBV12-4 - CASSRTDEQYF TGTGCCAGCAGCCGGACAGACGAGCAGTACTTC
many TRBJ2-2 TRBV5-1 TRBD1 CASSSIRTGGNTGELFF TGCGCCAGCAGCTCCATTCGGACAGGGGGGAACACCGGGGAGCTGTTTTTT
once TRBJ2-7 TRBV12-5 TRBD1 CASAPTGATFSYEQYF TGTGCTAGTGCCCCGACAGGGGCGACCTTCTCCTACGAGCAGTACTTC